This TCR beta chain was captured by sequencing in a study of blood T cell repertoires in COVID-19 (TCRdb year 2020). Context from the whole study: Samples from collaborators originated in the United States, Italy and Spain and spanned both the acute and convalescent phases of COVID-19. Subjects who had been exposed to COVID-19, were actively infected with it, or had recovered from it provided the deeply sampled blood TCRbeta repertoires that made up the dataset. Samples came from the ongoing ImmuneRACE study (first 160 participants) plus 1,254 subjects from 6 global collaborators. The prospective study material was composed of cDNA or gDNA derived from T cells, B-cell-depleted T cells, or PBMCs. Sample metadata almost always included a de-identified subject ID, COVID-19 status, age in years and sex. The repertoires were released in a freely available public database intended as a resource for research on the immune response to SARS-CoV-2. Where available, HLA class I and class II types were taken from metadata supplied by the sample provider and were not determined by assay-based typing. Overall study outcomes, separate from this receptor: Clinical and demographic metadata were provided uncurated, with the amount varying by source and participant.

Collaborating institutions collected whole blood in K2EDTA tubes following their own protocols. For TCRbeta analysis, collaborators shipped samples as frozen whole blood, isolated PBMCs, or DNA extracted from either of those sample types. About this clone itself: Its antigen specificity is not known. Within one base of it there is no much larger clone, and no base qualities were kept.

TCRbeta CDR3 regions were amplified from genomic DNA using the immunoSEQ Assay, a bias-controlled multiplex PCR. From the authors' description of their analysis: The number of nucleated cells in each sample was estimated by amplification of reference gene primers within the assay. Sequence reads were collapsed and filtered to measure the absolute abundance of every unique TCRbeta CDR3 rearrangement. For each sample, productive Simpson clonality was calculated as the square root of Simpson's diversity index over productive rearrangements. TCRdb retrieved this table from immuneACCESS and kept in-frame rearrangements only. Not all clones are present; in checked studies, unresolved V genes account for under half, and no reason is known for the remainder. The DNA gave D and trimming, while V, J and clone size come from that table. Recorded for this sample are 80,000 to 100,000 clones; 60% to 85% of them occurred a single time. The top ten clones comprise less than 20% of the sample.

Its CDR3 holds 13 amino acids, cysteine through phenylalanine. CDR3 DNA is the only sequence kept; it has 39 bases, read in frame from the first base. For this chain, trimming is 6 bases at the V end and 2 bases at the J end, and the number of junction bases without a gene match is 2. Taken from the germline V gene, the CDR1 and CDR2 loops are SGHNT and YENEEA. Sequenced sample: peripheral blood. The rearranged chain carries TRBV11-3 and TRBJ1-2; TRBD1 fits 8 bases in the junction. This receptor was identified in a human donor in a cohort sampled during active COVID-19. The nucleotide sequence is TGTGCCAGCAGGGACAGGGACAACTATGGCTACACCTTC. Translated, it reads CASRDRDNYGYTF.